This record concerns one T cell receptor (beta chain) sequence. Original handling: It was from reference gene primer amplification that nucleated cell counts were estimated. Assay: immunoSEQ multiplex PCR; the TCRdb copy retains only in-frame clones and omits some. That table supplies the V and J calls and clone size; D and trimming were determined from the DNA. The data show 55,000 to 65,000 clones, 80% to 90% seen once. The sample originates from a study of blood T cell repertoires in COVID-19. At the level of the study: Sources were T cells, B-cell-depleted T cells, or PBMCs; the material itself was cDNA or gDNA.

V lost 1 base to trimming and J lost 4 bases, with 10 bases between them. CDR1 and CDR2 from the germline V gene are MNHNS and SASEGT. This CDR3 has 15 amino acids. Sequences were obtained from peripheral blood. The TCR comes from a man between 60 and 70 years old with active or convalescent COVID-19. The chain couples TRBV6-1 to TRBJ2-2; no firm D call. The CDR3 DNA is TGTGCCAGCAGTGAAGAGCTGCGGCCCACCGGGGAGCTGTTTTTT. Translation gives CASSEELRPTGELFF.